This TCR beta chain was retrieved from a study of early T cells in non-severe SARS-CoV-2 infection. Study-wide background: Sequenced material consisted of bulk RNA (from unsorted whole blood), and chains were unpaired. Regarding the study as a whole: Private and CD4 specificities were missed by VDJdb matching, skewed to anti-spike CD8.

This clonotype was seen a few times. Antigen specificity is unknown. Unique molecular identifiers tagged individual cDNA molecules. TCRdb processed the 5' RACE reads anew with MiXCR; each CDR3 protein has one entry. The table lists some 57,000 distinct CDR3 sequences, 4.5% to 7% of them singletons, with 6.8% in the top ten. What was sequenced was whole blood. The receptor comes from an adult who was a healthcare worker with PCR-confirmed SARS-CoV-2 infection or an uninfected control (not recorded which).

CDR3 loop: CASSLVLSRGNEQFF. CDR3 nucleotide sequence: TGCGCCAGCAGCTTGGTTTTATCCCGAGGCAATGAGCAGTTCTTC. The rearrangement joins TRBV5-1 to TRBJ2-1; D call uncertain. The CDR3 runs to 15 residues. Germline CDR1 reads SGHRS; CDR2 reads YFSETQ. V lost 0 bases to trimming and J lost 6 bases, with 13 bases between them.